The clone carrying this T cell receptor (beta chain) has only one observation. Its cognate antigen is unknown. Within the ViraFEST assay, antigen-specific CD4+ T cells underwent expansion with viral peptide pools prior to sequencing. CD4+ T cells were isolated after around 10 days of culture. The individual was infected with SARS-CoV-2 between March and December 2020, as confirmed by PCR. The culture used as the negative control contained an HIV-1 Nef peptide pool. Researchers swapped half the medium for IL-2 medium on both days 3 and 7. Germline V CDR1 and CDR2: KGHSH, LQKENI. Trimming took off 1 base at V and 5 bases at J, with 15 bases between the two ends. This CDR3 is 15 amino acids long. The data originate from a study of vaccination effects on CD4 cells after COVID-19. Across the study: Sample donation by two convalescent patients took place 16 days and one week before vaccination. The study, taken as a whole, reports: Substantial clonal contraction characterized both infection- and vaccine-induced clones late after vaccination.

Libraries were prepared by immunoSEQ multiplex PCR; TCRdb keeps only in-frame clonotypes and omits some of them. The profile shows around 53,000 clones, more than 65% of them singletons. The J gene is TRBJ2-7, the V gene TRBV18; a weak D match, TRBD1 (5 bases). This clonotype was obtained from a human donor who had a prior SARS-CoV-2 infection. Sequencing was performed on CD4+ T cells from PBMCs cultured with HIV peptides, taken before COVID-19 vaccination. The subset denotes: HIV-1 Nef peptide pool negative control/reference culture. CDR3 sequence reads: CASSPRRQGGDEQYF. CDR3 sequence (DNA): TGTGCCAGCTCACCACGAAGGCAGGGCGGCGACGAGCAGTACTTC. The complete variable domain, with remaining parts taken from reference TRBV18 and TRBJ2-7, reads NAGVMQNPRHLVRRRGQEARLRCSPMKGHSHVYWYRQLPEEGLKFMVYLQKENIIDESGMPKERFSAEFPKEGPSILRIQQVVRGDSAAYFCASSPRRQGGDEQYFGPGTRLTVT.